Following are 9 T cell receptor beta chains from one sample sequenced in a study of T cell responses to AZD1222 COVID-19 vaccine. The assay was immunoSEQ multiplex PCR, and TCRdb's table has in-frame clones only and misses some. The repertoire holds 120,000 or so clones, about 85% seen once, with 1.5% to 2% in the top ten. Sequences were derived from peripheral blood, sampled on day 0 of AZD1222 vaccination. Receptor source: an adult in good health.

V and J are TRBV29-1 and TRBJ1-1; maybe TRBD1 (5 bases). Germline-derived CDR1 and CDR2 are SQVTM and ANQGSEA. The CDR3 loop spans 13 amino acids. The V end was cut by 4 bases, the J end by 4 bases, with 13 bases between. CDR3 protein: CSVVEAGGTEAFF. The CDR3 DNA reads TGCAGCGTTGTGGAGGCGGGGGGCACTGAAGCTTTCTTT.

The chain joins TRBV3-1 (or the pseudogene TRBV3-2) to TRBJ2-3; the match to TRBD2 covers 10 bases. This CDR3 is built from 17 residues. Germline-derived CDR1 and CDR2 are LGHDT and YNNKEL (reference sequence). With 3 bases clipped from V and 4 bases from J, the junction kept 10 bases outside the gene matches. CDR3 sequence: CASSHSSGSAWPDTQYF. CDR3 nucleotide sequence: TGTGCCAGCAGCCACTCTAGCGGGAGTGCGTGGCCAGATACGCAGTATTTT.

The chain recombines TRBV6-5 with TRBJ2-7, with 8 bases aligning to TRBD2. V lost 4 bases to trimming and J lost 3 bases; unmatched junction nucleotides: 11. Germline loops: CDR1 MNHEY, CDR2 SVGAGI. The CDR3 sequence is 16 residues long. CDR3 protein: CASSSLAAGGRYEQYF. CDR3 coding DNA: TGTGCCAGCAGTTCTTTAGCTGCGGGGGGTCGCTACGAGCAGTACTTC.

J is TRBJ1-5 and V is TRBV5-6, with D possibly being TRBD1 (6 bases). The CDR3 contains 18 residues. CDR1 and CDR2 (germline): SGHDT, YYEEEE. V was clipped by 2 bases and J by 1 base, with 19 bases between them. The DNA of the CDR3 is TGTGCCAGCAGCTTCCGGCCGACAGGTTCCGGGAGCAATCAGCCCCAGCATTTT. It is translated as CASSFRPTGSGSNQPQHF. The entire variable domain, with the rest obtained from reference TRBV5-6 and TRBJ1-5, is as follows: DAGVTQSPTHLIKTRGQQVTLRCSPKSGHDTVSWYQQALGQGPQFIFQYYEEEERQRGNFPDRFSGHQFPNYSSELNVNALLLGDSALYLCASSFRPTGSGSNQPQHFGDGTRLSIL.

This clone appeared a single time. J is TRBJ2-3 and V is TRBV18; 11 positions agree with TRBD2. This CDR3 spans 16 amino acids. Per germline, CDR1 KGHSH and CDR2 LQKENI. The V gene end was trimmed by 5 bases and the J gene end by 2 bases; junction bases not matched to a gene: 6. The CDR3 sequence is CASSSSTSGATDTQYF. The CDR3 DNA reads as TGTGCCAGCTCATCATCGACTAGCGGGGCCACAGATACGCAGTATTTT.

As DNA, the CDR3 is TGTGCCACCTCTTGGAATAGCAATCAGCCCCAGCATTTT. As protein: CATSWNSNQPQHF. The chain links TRBV19 to TRBJ1-5; unclear D gene. This CDR3 has 13 residues. V gave up 10 bases and J gave up 0 bases, with 10 bases separating them. Germline-derived CDR1 and CDR2 are LNHDA and SQIVND (reference sequence). The variable domain in full, completed from reference TRBV19 and TRBJ1-5, reads DGGITQSPKYLFRKEGQNVTLSCEQNLNHDAMYWYRQDPGQGLRLIYYSQIVNDFQKGDIAEGYSVSREKKESFPLTVTSAQKNPTAFYLCATSWNSNQPQHFGDGTRLSIL.

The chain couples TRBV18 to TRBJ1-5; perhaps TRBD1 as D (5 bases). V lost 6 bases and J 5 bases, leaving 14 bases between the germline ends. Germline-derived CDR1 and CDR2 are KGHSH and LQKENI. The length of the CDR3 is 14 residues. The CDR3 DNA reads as TGTGCCAGCTCGCTGACAGAAACCCATCAGCCCCAGCATTTT. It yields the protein CASSLTETHQPQHF.

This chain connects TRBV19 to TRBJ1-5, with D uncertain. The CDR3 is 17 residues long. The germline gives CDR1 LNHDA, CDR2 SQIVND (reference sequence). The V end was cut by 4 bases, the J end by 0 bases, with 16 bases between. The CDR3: CASSRGATASSNQPQHF. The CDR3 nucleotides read TGTGCCAGTAGTAGGGGTGCTACAGCAAGTAGCAATCAGCCCCAGCATTTT.

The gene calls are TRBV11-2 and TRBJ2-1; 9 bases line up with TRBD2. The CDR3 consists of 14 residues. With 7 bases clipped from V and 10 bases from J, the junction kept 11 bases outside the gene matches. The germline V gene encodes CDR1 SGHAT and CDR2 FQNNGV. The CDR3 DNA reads TGTGCCAGCAACGGCGGGAGGGTAGGGGACGAGCAGTTCTTC. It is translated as CASNGGRVGDEQFF.